This record concerns one TCR beta chain sequence. Its binding antigen is unknown. Per-base qualities were not stored, and no clone one base away is much larger. The trial excluded patients who had a history of autoimmune disease or were on systemic immunosuppression. Peripheral blood for TCR sequencing was collected from all dose cohorts at baseline, on cycle 4 day 1, and on cycle 7 day 1. Samples came from an open-label, multicenter, first-in-human phase I dose-escalation trial of ivuxolimab. Adults with locally advanced or metastatic melanoma, renal cell, hepatocellular, or head and neck squamous cell carcinoma were enrolled in the trial. Before TCR sequencing, CD4+ and CD8+ T cells were separately sorted from peripheral blood. This sample was taken from a study of OX40 agonist ivuxolimab in advanced cancers. For the wider study: The costimulatory receptor OX40 (CD134) was targeted by ivuxolimab, a fully human IgG2 agonistic monoclonal antibody. Partial responses occurred in three dose-escalation patients: two with cutaneous melanoma and one with hepatocellular carcinoma. Patients were allowed to have had prior anti-PD-1, anti-PD-L1 or anti-CTLA-4 therapy, and around two fifths of the dose-escalation patients had been treated with checkpoint inhibitors. Intravenous ivuxolimab was administered to patients every 2 weeks at six dose levels: 0.01, 0.1, 0.3, 1.5, 3 and 10 mg/kg. The dose-escalation cohort was around 84% male with a mean age of about 60 years, ranging from 23 to 79. Peripheral TCRbeta sequencing was intended to test whether TCR sequence diversity was altered and clonal T-cell expansion was caused by ivuxolimab. The paper describes the monotherapy dose-escalation part (N = 52 patients) of the phase I trial of ivuxolimab. Of the approximately 50 dose-escalation patients, hepatocellular carcinoma was present in around 20, melanoma in some 15, renal cell carcinoma in 9 and head and neck cancer in 9.

Results the study describes overall, beyond this receptor: Antigen specificity was not determined for the clonally expanded peripheral T cells. Low levels of normalized T-cell clonal expansion were also shown by some nonresponding patients. Clonal expansion of both CD4+ and CD8+ blood T cells was observed from baseline to week 6 at doses 0.1 to 3.0 mg/kg. After ivuxolimab, more expanded clones were found on average in CD8+ T cells than in CD4+ T cells. In the 0.1-3.0 mg/kg groups, partial responders had among the lowest normalized peripheral clonal expansion, particularly in CD8+ T cells.

The CDR3 runs 16 amino acids, cysteine and phenylalanine included. The retained sequence is limited to the CDR3, 48 bases, with the frame set at the first base. Relative to germline, V is 8 bases shorter and J is 6 bases shorter, with 20 bases between their ends. The germline V gene gives CDR1 as SGHTA and CDR2 as FQGNSA. Genomic DNA was extracted from sorted cells for sequencing of the TCRbeta CDR3 region. TCRbeta CDR3 regions were sequenced using the immunoSEQ Assay. Drawn from immuneACCESS, this table holds only the in-frame rearrangements with V and J called that TCRdb kept. Clones are partly lost; checked studies trace under half to an unresolved V gene and leave the rest unexplained. Recorded for this sample are 74,000 or so clones; just over 90% of them occurred a single time. The ten largest clones represent roughly an eighth of the sample.

The clonotype was recovered from an adult with an advanced solid tumor such as melanoma, head and neck, liver or kidney cancer. The sequence links TRBV7-2 to TRBJ1-6, with TRBD1 tentatively as D gene (5 bases match). Sequenced material: CD4+ or CD8+ T cells sorted from blood, taken in a trial of the OX40 agonist ivuxolimab. The DNA is as follows: TGTGCCAGCCGAGAATCAGGGAAAGCAATTAATTCACCCCTCCACTTT. The resulting protein is CASRESGKAINSPLHF. The variable domain in full, with residues beyond the CDR3 obtained from the reference TRBV7-2 and TRBJ1-6 genes, is GAGVSQSPSNKVTEKGKDVELRCDPISGHTALYWYRQSLGQGLEFLIYFQGNSAPDKSGLPSDRFSAERTGGSVSTLTIQRTQQEDSAVYLCASRESGKAINSPLHFGNGTRLTVT.